Listed below are T cell receptor beta chains from one sample, sequenced in a study of blood T cells in healthy people across ages. TCRdb passed the 5' RACE reads through MiXCR, listing each CDR3 protein once. Of fewer than 700,000 distinct CDR3 sequences in the sample, approximately 40% were seen once. The specimen was blood. These receptors originate from a man older than 75 in good health. Each CDR3 is given with its conserved first and last residue. The order of the fields is V gene, clone size, CDR3 length, J gene, D gene, CDR3 DNA, CDR3 protein. A D gene is named only where the DNA matches it firmly. Size is omitted from some rows. Given values are once, few, many or a class for expanded clones.

TRBV27	-	13	TRBJ2-1	-	TGTGCCAGCTCGAGACCCGAGGGCAATGAGCAGTTCTTC	CASSRPEGNEQFF
TRBV29-1	few	14	TRBJ2-1	-	TGCAGCGTTGTAGAAGGGGGAAGACAAGAGACTCAGTTCTTC	CSVVEGGRQETQFF
TRBV7-2	-	16	TRBJ2-6	TRBD1	TGTGCCAGCAGCTTTACAGGGGGCACTGGGGCCAACGTCCTGACTTTC	CASSFTGGTGANVLTF
TRBV9	-	17	TRBJ2-7	TRBD2	TGTGCCAGCAGCGTAGTGGCTAGCGGAGGTCTTTACAATGAGCAGTACTTC	CASSVVASGGLYNEQYF
TRBV6-1	once	15	TRBJ2-7	TRBD2	TGTGCCAGCAGTGAACTGGGACTAGCGGGAACCGAGCAGTACTTC	CASSELGLAGTEQYF
TRBV29-1	many	12	TRBJ2-5	-	TGCAGCGTTGGTCAGGCGCGGGAGACCCAGTACTTC	CSVGQARETQYF
TRBV20-1	few	11	TRBJ2-4	TRBD2	TGCAGTGGGGAGGGCAAAAACATTCAGTACTTC	CSGEGKNIQYF
TRBV9	-	15	TRBJ2-3	TRBD2	TGTGCCAGCAGCGTTGGTAGCGGGGAGGTAGATACGCAGTATTTT	CASSVGSGEVDTQYF
TRBV7-2	-	14	TRBJ2-5	-	TGTGCCAGCAGCCCACGGGAAATGGGGAATGAGCAGTACTTC	CASSPREMGNEQYF
TRBV29-1	few	14	TRBJ2-5	TRBD2	TGCAGCGTTTTAGCGGGGGGTCGTCGGGAGACCCAGTACTTC	CSVLAGGRRETQYF
TRBV11-2	few	15	TRBJ2-1	TRBD2	TGTGCCAGCAGCTTAGTCTCCGGGGGGGACAATGAGCAGTTCTTC	CASSLVSGGDNEQFF
TRBV28	-	10	TRBJ2-7	-	TGTGCCAGCAGTTCTCAAGAGCAGTACTTC	CASSSQEQYF
TRBV5-6	-	16	TRBJ1-2	-	TGTGCCAGCAGCTTGGCGGGGCAGGTTCGCATTCATGGCTACACCTTC	CASSLAGQVRIHGYTF
TRBV10-3	many	14	TRBJ2-4	TRBD1	TGTGCCACACCGGGACAGGGTGCCAAAAACATTCAGTACTTC	CATPGQGAKNIQYF
TRBV12-3/TRBV12-4	-	16	TRBJ2-1	-	TGTGCCAGCAGTTCAGACTGGACTAACCCCTACAATGAGCAGTTCTTC	CASSSDWTNPYNEQFF
TRBV6-2/TRBV6-3	-	13	TRBJ2-1	-	TGTGCCAGCAGCCACGGGGGGCCAAATGAGCAGTTCTTC	CASSHGGPNEQFF
TRBV5-1	-	16	TRBJ2-1	TRBD1	TGCGCCAGCAGCCAACCGGGACAGGGGGGAATCTACGAGCAGTTCTTC	CASSQPGQGGIYEQFF
TRBV6-1	-	12	TRBJ1-1	TRBD1	TGTGCCAGCAGTCCCACAGGGGACCAAGCTTTCTTT	CASSPTGDQAFF
TRBV4-3	-	15	TRBJ1-5	-	TGCGCCAGCAGCCAAGGCGGAGCTAGCAATCAGCCCCAGCATTTT	CASSQGGASNQPQHF
TRBV29-1	few	13	TRBJ2-7	-	TGCAGCGTGGGGCTGGCAGTAGACTACGAGCAGTACTTC	CSVGLAVDYEQYF
TRBV9	-	13	TRBJ2-1	-	TGTGCCAGCAGCGCCAGACTAGGGGGGGAGCAGTTCTTC	CASSARLGGEQFF
TRBV6-6	-	13	TRBJ2-1	-	TGTGCCAGCACCCACCGGGCGGCCAGTGAGCAGTTCTTC	CASTHRAASEQFF
TRBV7-9	many	14	TRBJ2-5	TRBD2	TGTGCCAGCAGCGCCCGACTAGCGGGGGAGACCCAGTACTTC	CASSARLAGETQYF
TRBV15	few	14	TRBJ2-1	-	TGTGCCACCAGCAGAGATCAAGCGAGCAATGAGCAGTTCTTC	CATSRDQASNEQFF
TRBV7-9	-	13	TRBJ1-1	-	TGTGCCAGCAGAGTCTCGGTGGACACTGAAGCTTTCTTT	CASRVSVDTEAFF
TRBV30	few	14	TRBJ1-4	TRBD1	TGTGCCTGGAGTCCGGGGACAGTTAATGAAAAACTGTTTTTT	CAWSPGTVNEKLFF
TRBV7-2	few	17	TRBJ1-5	-	TGTGCCAGCAGCTTAGCGGAACAGGGCTATAGCAATCAGCCCCAGCATTTT	CASSLAEQGYSNQPQHF
TRBV7-2	once	13	TRBJ2-1	-	TGTGCCAGCAGCTTGATCAGATTCGAGGAGCAGTTCTTC	CASSLIRFEEQFF
TRBV25-1	few	14	TRBJ1-1	TRBD1	TGTGCCAGCAGTGAGGACAGGGCCTTCACTGAAGCTTTCTTT	CASSEDRAFTEAFF